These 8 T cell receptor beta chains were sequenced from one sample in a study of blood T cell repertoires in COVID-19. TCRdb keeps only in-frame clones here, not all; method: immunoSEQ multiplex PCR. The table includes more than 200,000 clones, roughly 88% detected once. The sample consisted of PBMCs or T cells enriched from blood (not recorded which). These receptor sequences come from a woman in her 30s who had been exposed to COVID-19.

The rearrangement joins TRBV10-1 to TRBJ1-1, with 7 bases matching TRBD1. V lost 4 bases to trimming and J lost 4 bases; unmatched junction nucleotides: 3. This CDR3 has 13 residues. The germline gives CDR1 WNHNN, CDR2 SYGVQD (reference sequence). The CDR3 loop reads CASSADRITEAFF. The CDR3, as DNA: TGCGCCAGCAGTGCGGACAGGATCACTGAAGCTTTCTTT.

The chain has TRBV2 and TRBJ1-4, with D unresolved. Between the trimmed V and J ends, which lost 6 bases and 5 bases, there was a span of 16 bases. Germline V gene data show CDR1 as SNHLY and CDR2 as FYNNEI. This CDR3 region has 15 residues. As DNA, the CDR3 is TGTGCCAGCAGCCCTTTCCAAGCGAGGAATGAAAAACTGTTTTTT. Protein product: CASSPFQARNEKLFF.

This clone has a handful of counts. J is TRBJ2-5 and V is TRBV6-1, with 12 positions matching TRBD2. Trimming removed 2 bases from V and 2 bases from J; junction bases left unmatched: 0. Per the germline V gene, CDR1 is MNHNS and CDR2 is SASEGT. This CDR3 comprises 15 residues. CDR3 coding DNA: TGTGCCAGCAGTGAACTAGCGGGAGGGCAAGAGACCCAGTACTTC. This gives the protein CASSELAGGQETQYF.

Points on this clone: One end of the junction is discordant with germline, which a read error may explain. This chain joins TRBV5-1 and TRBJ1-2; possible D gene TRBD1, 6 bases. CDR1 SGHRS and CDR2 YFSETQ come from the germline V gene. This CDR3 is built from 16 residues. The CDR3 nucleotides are TGCGCCAGCAGCGGGGGCTTGATTGGGCCTAATTATGGCTACACCTTC. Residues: CASSGGLIGPNYGYTF.

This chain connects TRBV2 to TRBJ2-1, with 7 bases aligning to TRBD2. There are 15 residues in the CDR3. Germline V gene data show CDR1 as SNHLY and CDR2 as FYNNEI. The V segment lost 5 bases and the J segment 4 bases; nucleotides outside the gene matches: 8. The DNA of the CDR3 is TGTGCCAGCAGTCCGGGAGGAGGTAGTTACAATGAGCAGTTCTTC. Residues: CASSPGGGSYNEQFF.

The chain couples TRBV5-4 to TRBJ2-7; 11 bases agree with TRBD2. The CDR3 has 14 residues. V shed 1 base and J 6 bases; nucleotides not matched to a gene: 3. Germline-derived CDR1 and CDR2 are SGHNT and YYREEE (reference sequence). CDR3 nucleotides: TGTGCCAGCAGCTTGCAACTAGCGGGAGCCGAGCAGTACTTC. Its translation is CASSLQLAGAEQYF.

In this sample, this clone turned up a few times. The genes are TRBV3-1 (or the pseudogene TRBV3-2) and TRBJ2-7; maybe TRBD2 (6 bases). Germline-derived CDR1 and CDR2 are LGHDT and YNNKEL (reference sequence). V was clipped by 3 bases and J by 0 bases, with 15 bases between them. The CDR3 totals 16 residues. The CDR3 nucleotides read TGTGCCAGCAGCCAGTTTCTAGGCGGGGCCTCCTACGAGCAGTACTTC. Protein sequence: CASSQFLGGASYEQYF.

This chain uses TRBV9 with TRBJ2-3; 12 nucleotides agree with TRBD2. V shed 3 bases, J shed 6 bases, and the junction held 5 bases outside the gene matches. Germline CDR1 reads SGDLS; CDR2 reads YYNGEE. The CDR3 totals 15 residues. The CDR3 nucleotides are TGTGCCAGCAGCGACCCTAGCGGGAGGGCTGATACGCAGTATTTT. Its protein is CASSDPSGRADTQYF.